These T cell receptor beta chains were read from a single sample in a study of T cells in Graves' hyperthyroidism and ophthalmopathy. TCRdb used MiXCR to reprocess the multiplex PCR reads, holding one entry per CDR3 protein. The table shows 610,000 or so distinct CDR3 sequences, with 40% to 55% occurring only once. Material for sequencing was peripheral blood or thyroid tissue (not recorded which). The receptor set was obtained from a woman in her late teens or twenties with Graves' hyperthyroidism. Both conserved end residues are part of each CDR3. D genes are given only for firm matches. Not all rows give a size; the values are once, few, many and, for expanded clones, a class.

v_call	d_call	j_call	clone_size	cdr3_length	cdr3_aa	cdr3_nt
TRBV4-1	TRBD1	TRBJ1-2	.	14	CASSQETGVRGYTF	TGCGCCAGCAGCCAGGAGACAGGGGTTCGTGGCTACACCTTC
TRBV7-2	.	TRBJ1-4	many	15	CASSSRQSPNEKLFF	TGTGCCAGCAGCTCACGACAGTCTCCAAATGAAAAACTGTTTTTT
TRBV7-8	.	TRBJ2-7	many	14	CASSWGTLTYEQYF	TGTGCCAGCAGCTGGGGGACACTCACCTACGAGCAGTACTTC
TRBV6-5	.	TRBJ2-7	many	12	CASSTQGNEQYF	TGTGCCAGCAGTACCCAGGGGAACGAGCAGTACTTC
TRBV20-1	TRBD2	TRBJ2-6	.	14	CSAKGLAGAYVLTF	TGCAGTGCTAAGGGACTAGCGGGAGCCTACGTCCTGACTTTC
TRBV24-1	.	TRBJ1-6	.	13	CATSSIGYSPLHF	TGTGCCACCAGCAGTATAGGGTATTCACCCCTCCACTTT
TRBV20-1	TRBD1	TRBJ1-2	once	10	CSGRRQGNTF	TGCAGTGGGCGCCGACAGGGCAACACCTTC
TRBV2	.	TRBJ2-5	many	13	CASSRGESETQYF	TGTGCCAGCAGCCGAGGGGAGTCGGAGACCCAGTACTTC
TRBV20-1	TRBD1	TRBJ2-7	many	14	CSARGDSLGYEQYF	TGCAGTGCTAGAGGGGACAGCCTAGGATACGAGCAGTACTTC
TRBV13	TRBD1	TRBJ1-6	.	16	CASSSGQGVGNSPLHF	TGTGCCAGCAGCTCGGGACAGGGGGTTGGCAATTCACCCCTCCACTTT
TRBV12-3/TRBV12-4	TRBD1	TRBJ1-5	.	14	CASSSRDRAWPQHF	TGTGCCAGCAGCTCCCGGGACAGGGCATGGCCCCAGCATTTT
TRBV9	.	TRBJ2-2	.	16	CASSEFSRSNTGELFF	TGTGCCAGCAGCGAGTTTTCCCGTTCGAACACCGGGGAGCTGTTTTTT
TRBV24-1	TRBD1	TRBJ2-3	.	18	CATSDLLSGTGSTDTQYF	TGTGCCACCAGTGATTTGCTCTCCGGGACAGGTAGCACAGATACGCAGTATTTT
TRBV10-3	.	TRBJ2-1	.	16	CAISEQTHGMYNEQFF	TGTGCCATCAGTGAGCAGACACACGGGATGTACAATGAGCAGTTCTTC
TRBV11-2	.	TRBJ2-7	many	12	CASSSLGYEQYF	TGTGCCAGCAGTTCATTGGGTTACGAGCAGTACTTC
TRBV6-6	TRBD2	TRBJ2-5	many	12	CASEAGAGGQYF	TGTGCCAGCGAGGCTGGGGCGGGGGGCCAGTACTTC
TRBV15	.	TRBJ2-5	.	16	CATSRDRGTAYNEQYF	TGTGCCACCAGCAGAGATCGGGGGACAGCTTACAATGAGCAGTACTTC
TRBV7-9	.	TRBJ1-1	many	15	CASSLGGGPRTEAFF	TGTGCCAGCAGCTTAGGAGGTGGGCCGCGGACTGAAGCTTTCTTT
TRBV18	.	TRBJ2-7	many	16	CASSPPPDGSSYEQYF	TGTGCCAGCTCACCACCACCTGACGGGAGCTCCTACGAGCAGTACTTC
TRBV2	.	TRBJ1-1	once	13	CASSEGFGTEAFF	TGTGCCAGCAGTGAAGGGTTTGGGACTGAAGCTTTCTTT
TRBV29-1	.	TRBJ2-7	.	14	CSYERPGYTYEQYF	TGCAGTTACGAGAGGCCAGGGTATACCTACGAGCAGTACTTC
TRBV15	.	TRBJ2-1	many	15	CATSRDRPGVREQFF	TGTGCCACCAGCAGAGATCGTCCGGGAGTTCGGGAGCAGTTCTTC
TRBV5-1	.	TRBJ2-7	many	15	CASSFGGASTYEQYF	TGCGCCAGCAGCTTCGGGGGCGCGTCAACCTACGAGCAGTACTTC
TRBV6-1	.	TRBJ2-2	few	15	CASSERQRVTGELFF	TGTGCCAGCAGTGAAAGACAGCGGGTGACCGGGGAGCTGTTTTTT
TRBV7-9	.	TRBJ2-1	few	13	CASSRNSYNEQFF	TGTGCCAGCAGCCGCAACTCCTACAATGAGCAGTTCTTC
TRBV6-6	.	TRBJ2-7	many	11	CASSNTVEQYF	TGTGCCAGCAGTAACACAGTTGAGCAGTACTTC
TRBV7-2	TRBD1	TRBJ1-1	.	16	CASSLVTGALNTEAFF	TGTGCCAGCAGCTTAGTTACAGGGGCTCTGAACACTGAAGCTTTCTTT
TRBV12-3/TRBV12-4	.	TRBJ1-1	many	14	CASSFGAMNTEAFF	TGTGCCAGCAGTTTCGGGGCAATGAACACTGAAGCTTTCTTT
TRBV28	.	TRBJ2-3	.	16	CASSRPQTGSTDTQYF	TGTGCCAGCAGCCGACCACAGACAGGATCCACAGATACGCAGTATTTT
TRBV12-3/TRBV12-4	.	TRBJ2-3	.	13	CAGGGGGSDTQYF	TGTGCCGGCGGAGGGGGAGGGTCAGATACGCAGTATTTT
TRBV7-3	.	TRBJ1-1	many	13	CASSLGTDTEAFF	TGTGCCAGCAGCTTAGGCACGGACACTGAAGCTTTCTTT
TRBV6-6	TRBD1	TRBJ2-5	.	16	CASRDLGGTGGETQYF	TGTGCCAGCAGGGACCTGGGCGGGACAGGGGGTGAGACCCAGTACTTC
TRBV5-1	TRBD2	TRBJ2-6	once	17	CASRRTSGFSGANVLTF	TGCGCCAGCCGCCGGACTAGCGGGTTCTCTGGGGCCAACGTCCTGACTTTC
TRBV7-3	.	TRBJ1-1	many	13	CASSSDRGSEAFF	TGTGCCAGCAGCTCGGACAGAGGGTCTGAAGCTTTCTTT
TRBV5-8	.	TRBJ2-7	.	13	CASSLTVAYEQYF	TGTGCCAGCAGCTTGACCGTAGCCTACGAGCAGTACTTC
TRBV7-6	.	TRBJ2-7	.	12	CASSFWRDEQYF	TGTGCCAGCAGCTTTTGGCGGGACGAGCAGTACTTC
TRBV2	.	TRBJ2-2	many	15	CASSESILGTGELFF	TGTGCCAGCAGTGAAAGCATCCTGGGCACCGGGGAGCTGTTTTTT
TRBV29-1	.	TRBJ2-1	.	12	CSVEDFMGEQFF	TGCAGCGTTGAAGACTTCATGGGTGAGCAGTTCTTC
TRBV20-1	.	TRBJ1-1	once	15	CSARNPGARDTEAFF	TGCAGTGCTAGAAACCCGGGGGCACGGGACACTGAAGCTTTCTTT
TRBV19	.	TRBJ2-2	few	14	CASSIVQGAGELFF	TGTGCCAGTAGTATAGTTCAGGGCGCGGGGGAGCTGTTTTTT
TRBV10-3	TRBD2	TRBJ2-7	.	15	CAISEPSGRLGEQYF	TGTGCCATCAGTGAGCCCAGCGGGAGACTAGGCGAGCAGTACTTC